Listed below are T cell receptor beta chains from one sample, sequenced in a study of identical twins. Each CDR3 protein gets one entry after TCRdb re-called the 5' RACE reads with MiXCR. The profile shows roughly 290,000 distinct CDR3 sequences, approximately 8.5% of them singletons. These data were also filed under a second study, of yellow fever vaccine responses in identical twins.

The sequencing sample was made of memory (CD45RO+) T cells sorted from blood. These TCRs come from a woman aged 18 to 35 in good health. The CDR3 runs from the conserved cysteine through the conserved F or W. The D gene is left open where the match is weak. Only part of the rows carry a size: once, few, many, or a class if the clone is expanded.

TRBV23-1,TRBD2,NA,TRBJ2-7,CASPGGSAYEQYF,TGCGCCTCCCCGGGGGGGAGTGCGTACGAGCAGTACTTC
TRBV24-1,NA,few,TRBJ2-1,CATSDPGRGRKDEQFF,TGTGCCACCAGTGACCCCGGGCGGGGGCGCAAGGATGAGCAGTTCTTC
TRBV4-1,TRBD2,few,TRBJ2-2,CASSQPPGIAGANTGELFF,TGCGCCAGCAGCCAACCCCCCGGGATAGCGGGGGCGAACACCGGGGAGCTGTTTTTT
TRBV20-1,NA,NA,TRBJ2-5,CSAMGGTDQETQYF,TGCAGTGCTATGGGGGGCACGGACCAAGAGACCCAGTACTTC
TRBV20-1,NA,NA,TRBJ2-2,CSAESPGRGRYTGELFF,TGCAGTGCTGAATCCCCTGGGAGGGGGCGATACACCGGGGAGCTGTTTTTT
TRBV2,TRBD1,NA,TRBJ1-1,CASSEERGQGTEAFF,TGTGCCAGCAGTGAAGAGAGGGGGCAGGGCACTGAAGCTTTCTTT
TRBV4-1,NA,many,TRBJ1-1,CASSQDRWQGPAFF,TGCGCCAGCAGCCAAGATCGGTGGCAGGGGCCGGCTTTCTTT
TRBV29-1,TRBD1,many,TRBJ2-7,CSVGQGELYEQYF,TGCAGCGTAGGGCAGGGGGAGCTCTACGAGCAGTACTTC
TRBV2,NA,many,TRBJ2-1,CASTGDPTSEEQFF,TGTGCCAGCACCGGGGACCCCACCTCGGAGGAGCAGTTCTTC
TRBV5-8,NA,NA,TRBJ2-7,CASSAGEPYEQYF,TGTGCCAGCAGCGCCGGTGAGCCCTACGAGCAGTACTTC
TRBV5-5,NA,NA,TRBJ1-4,CASSTTTGLNEKLFF,TGTGCCAGCAGCACCACCACAGGCCTCAATGAAAAACTGTTTTTT
TRBV10-2,TRBD2,many,TRBJ2-1,CASSEAGVLEQFF,TGCGCCAGCAGTGAGGCGGGGGTTCTTGAGCAGTTCTTC
TRBV10-3,TRBD2,many,TRBJ2-3,CAISEGGDYTSTDTQYF,TGTGCCATCAGTGAGGGTGGGGACTACACTAGCACAGATACGCAGTATTTT
TRBV20-1,NA,many,TRBJ1-1,CSAQEPGVNTEAFF,TGCAGTGCTCAGGAACCAGGTGTGAACACTGAAGCTTTCTTT
TRBV3-1,NA,many,TRBJ2-3,CASSQGRPGTDTQYF,TGTGCCAGCAGCCAAGGGAGGCCCGGCACAGATACGCAGTATTTT
TRBV5-1,NA,few,TRBJ2-7,CASSGVSSSYEQYF,TGCGCCAGCAGCGGTGTTTCGAGCTCCTACGAGCAGTACTTC
TRBV18,NA,few,TRBJ1-5,CASSPGRVDQHF,TGTGCCAGCTCACCGGGGCGGGTAGATCAGCATTTT
TRBV12-3/TRBV12-4,NA,many,TRBJ2-3,CASYGDTGTDTQYF,TGTGCCAGTTATGGGGACACCGGCACCGATACGCAGTATTTT
TRBV9,NA,few,TRBJ2-3,CASSVAEQVPSTDTQYF,TGTGCCAGCAGCGTAGCGGAGCAGGTCCCCTCCACAGATACGCAGTATTTT
TRBV5-1,NA,many,TRBJ2-2,CASSLSGQRTGELFF,TGCGCCAGCAGCTTGAGCGGTCAGCGAACCGGGGAGCTGTTTTTT
TRBV9,NA,many,TRBJ2-2,CASSVDGVGTGELFF,TGTGCCAGCAGCGTAGATGGCGTCGGCACCGGGGAGCTGTTTTTT
TRBV12-3/TRBV12-4,NA,many,TRBJ2-2,CASRRSTGELFF,TGTGCCAGCAGACGTAGCACCGGGGAGCTGTTTTTT
TRBV6-2/TRBV6-3,TRBD1,NA,TRBJ2-1,CASSRQGSGNEQFF,TGTGCCAGCAGTCGACAGGGTTCGGGCAATGAGCAGTTCTTC
TRBV10-1,NA,NA,TRBJ2-5,CASSDRGQETQYF,TGCGCCAGCAGTGACAGGGGCCAAGAGACCCAGTACTTC
TRBV12-3/TRBV12-4,NA,many,TRBJ1-1,CASSARTGLNFF,TGTGCCAGCAGTGCTAGGACTGGGCTTAATTTCTTT
TRBV12-3/TRBV12-4,TRBD1,NA,TRBJ2-7,CASTAAGTGTNEQYF,TGTGCCAGCACCGCTGCCGGGACAGGGACCAACGAGCAGTACTTC
TRBV14,NA,NA,TRBJ1-2,CASSLIGLEGYTF,TGTGCCAGCAGCCTAATAGGACTCGAGGGCTACACCTTC
TRBV4-1,TRBD1,NA,TRBJ2-2,CASSQFLVGQGAIGELFF,TGCGCCAGCAGCCAATTTTTGGTTGGACAGGGGGCTATCGGGGAGCTGTTTTTT
TRBV6-1,TRBD1,NA,TRBJ1-5,CASNEGQGGQPQHF,TGTGCCAGCAATGAGGGACAGGGGGGTCAGCCCCAGCATTTT
TRBV2,TRBD1,NA,TRBJ2-5,CASSFQGAETQYF,TGTGCCAGCAGTTTTCAGGGGGCAGAGACCCAGTACTTC
TRBV10-3,NA,few,TRBJ1-6,CAINRGHF,TGTGCCATCAATAGGGGCCACTTT
TRBV20-1,TRBD1,many,TRBJ2-1,CSALQGAGYNEQFF,TGCAGTGCTTTACAGGGGGCAGGCTACAATGAGCAGTTCTTC
TRBV10-2,TRBD2,NA,TRBJ2-7,CASSGEGVLAGVYF,TGCGCCAGCAGTGGCGAGGGGGTCCTAGCGGGAGTCTACTTC
TRBV19,NA,few,TRBJ2-5,CASSAQGVSQETQYF,TGTGCCAGTAGTGCTCAGGGCGTAAGTCAAGAGACCCAGTACTTC
TRBV6-1,TRBD2,many,TRBJ2-3,CASSTSGNTDTQYF,TGCGCCAGCTCCACTAGCGGGAACACAGATACGCAGTATTTT
TRBV4-2,TRBD2,few,TRBJ2-3,CASSQEKAGGPADTQYF,TGTGCCAGCAGCCAAGAAAAAGCGGGGGGGCCGGCAGATACGCAGTATTTT
TRBV5-1,NA,many,TRBJ2-2,CASSRENTGELFF,TGTGCCAGCAGCAGGGAGAACACCGGGGAGCTGTTTTTT
TRBV20-1,TRBD2,few,TRBJ2-3,CSARDGGLAGPGDTQYF,TGCAGTGCTAGAGATGGTGGACTAGCGGGACCTGGGGATACGCAGTATTTT
TRBV20-1,NA,NA,TRBJ2-3,CSASWGDADTQYF,TGCAGTGCTAGTTGGGGAGACGCAGATACGCAGTATTTT
TRBV5-6,NA,NA,TRBJ1-3,CASSSQGNFGNTIYF,TGTGCCAGCAGCTCTCAGGGAAATTTTGGAAACACCATATATTTT
TRBV19,NA,NA,TRBJ1-4,CASKFRAGNEKLFF,TGTGCCTCAAAGTTCCGCGCGGGAAATGAAAAACTGTTTTTT
TRBV12-3/TRBV12-4,NA,many,TRBJ1-2,CASSAQANYGYTF,TGTGCCAGCAGCGCCCAGGCTAACTATGGCTACACCTTC